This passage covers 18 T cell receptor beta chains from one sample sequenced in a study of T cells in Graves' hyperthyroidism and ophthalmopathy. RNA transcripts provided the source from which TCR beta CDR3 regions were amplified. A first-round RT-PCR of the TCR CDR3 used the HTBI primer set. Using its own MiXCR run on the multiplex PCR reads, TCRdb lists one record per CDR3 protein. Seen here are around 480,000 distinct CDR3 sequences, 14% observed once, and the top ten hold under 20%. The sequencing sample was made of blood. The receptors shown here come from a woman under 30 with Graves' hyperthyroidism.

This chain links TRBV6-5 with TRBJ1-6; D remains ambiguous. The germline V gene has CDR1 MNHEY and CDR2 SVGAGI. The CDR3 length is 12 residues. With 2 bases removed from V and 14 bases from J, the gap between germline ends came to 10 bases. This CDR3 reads CASSYGRDTLHF. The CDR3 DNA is TGTGCCAGCAGTTACGGGCGAGACACCCTCCACTTT.

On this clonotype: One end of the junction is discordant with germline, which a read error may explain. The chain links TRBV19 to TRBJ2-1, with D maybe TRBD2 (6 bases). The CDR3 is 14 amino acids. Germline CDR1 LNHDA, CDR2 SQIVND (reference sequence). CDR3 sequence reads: CASSTVDYYDEQFF. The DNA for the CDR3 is TGTGCCAGTAGTACGGTGGACTACTACGATGAGCAGTTCTTC.

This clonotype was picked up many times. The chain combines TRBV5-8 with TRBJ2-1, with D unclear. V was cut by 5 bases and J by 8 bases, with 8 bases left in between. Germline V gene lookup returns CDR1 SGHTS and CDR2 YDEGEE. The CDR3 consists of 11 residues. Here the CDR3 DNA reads TGTGCCAGCAGATCGGTGGATGAGCAGTTCTTC. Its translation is CASRSVDEQFF.

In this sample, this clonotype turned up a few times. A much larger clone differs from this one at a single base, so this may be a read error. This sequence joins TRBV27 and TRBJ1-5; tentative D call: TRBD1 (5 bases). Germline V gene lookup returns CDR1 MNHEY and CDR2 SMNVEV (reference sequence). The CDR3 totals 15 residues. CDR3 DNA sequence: TGTGCCCGCAGTTTTCTGGGACGGGAAAATCAGCCCCAGCATTTT. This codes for CARSFLGRENQPQHF.

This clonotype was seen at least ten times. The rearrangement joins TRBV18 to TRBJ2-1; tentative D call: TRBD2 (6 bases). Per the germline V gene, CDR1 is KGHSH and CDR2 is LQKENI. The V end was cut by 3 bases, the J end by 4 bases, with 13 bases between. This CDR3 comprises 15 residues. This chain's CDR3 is CASSPEEGNYNEQFF. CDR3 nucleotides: TGTGCCAGCTCACCGGAGGAGGGGAATTACAATGAGCAGTTCTTC.

CDR3: CAWNMRLGSKNIQYF. The CDR3 region has the DNA TGTGCCTGGAATATGCGGCTGGGATCCAAAAACATTCAGTACTTC. The chain is built from TRBV30 and TRBJ2-4; D is ambiguous. This CDR3 spans 15 amino acids. Per the germline V gene, CDR1 is GTSNPN and CDR2 is SVGIG (reference sequence). The V end was cut by 4 bases, the J end by 2 bases, with 15 bases between.

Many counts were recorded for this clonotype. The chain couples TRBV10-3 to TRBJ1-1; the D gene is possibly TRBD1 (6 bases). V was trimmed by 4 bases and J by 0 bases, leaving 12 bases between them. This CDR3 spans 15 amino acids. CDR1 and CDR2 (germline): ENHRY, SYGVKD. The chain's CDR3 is CAISGRTEMNTEAFF. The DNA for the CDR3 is TGTGCCATCAGTGGCCGGACAGAAATGAACACTGAAGCTTTCTTT.

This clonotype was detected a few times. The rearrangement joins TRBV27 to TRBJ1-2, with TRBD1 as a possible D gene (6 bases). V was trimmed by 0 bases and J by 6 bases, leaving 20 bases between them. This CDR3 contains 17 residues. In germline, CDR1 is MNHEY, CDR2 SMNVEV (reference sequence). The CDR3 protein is CASSLSPNRELHHGYTF. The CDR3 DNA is TGTGCCAGCAGTTTATCCCCGAACAGGGAACTTCACCATGGCTACACCTTC.

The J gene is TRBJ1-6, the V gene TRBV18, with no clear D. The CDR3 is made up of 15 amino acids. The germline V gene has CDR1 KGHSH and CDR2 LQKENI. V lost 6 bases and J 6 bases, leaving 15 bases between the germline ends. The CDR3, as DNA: TGTGCCAGCTCGCGCACCGTACAGCCTAATTCACCCCTCCACTTT. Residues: CASSRTVQPNSPLHF.

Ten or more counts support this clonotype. CDR3 residues: CATSDPGLADEQFF. CDR3 bases: TGTGCCACCAGTGATCCGGGACTAGCCGACGAGCAGTTCTTC. The chain is built from TRBV24-1 and TRBJ2-1, with 9 positions matching TRBD2. The germline V gene has CDR1 KGHDR and CDR2 SFDVKD. V shed 3 bases and J 10 bases; nucleotides not matched to a gene: 6. CDR3 length equals 14 residues.

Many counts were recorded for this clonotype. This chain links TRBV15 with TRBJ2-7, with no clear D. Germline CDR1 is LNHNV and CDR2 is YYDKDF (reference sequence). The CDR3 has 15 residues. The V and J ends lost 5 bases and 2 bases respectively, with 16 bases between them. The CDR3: CATSLEGNGAYEQYF. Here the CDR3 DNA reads TGTGCCACCAGCCTCGAAGGGAACGGCGCCTACGAGCAGTACTTC.

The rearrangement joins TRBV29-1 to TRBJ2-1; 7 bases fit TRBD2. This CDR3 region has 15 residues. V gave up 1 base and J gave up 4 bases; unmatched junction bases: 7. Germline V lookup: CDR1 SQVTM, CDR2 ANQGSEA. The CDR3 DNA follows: TGCAGCGTTGAAGGTGTTAGCGGGCCTTACAATGAGCAGTTCTTC. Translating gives CSVEGVSGPYNEQFF.

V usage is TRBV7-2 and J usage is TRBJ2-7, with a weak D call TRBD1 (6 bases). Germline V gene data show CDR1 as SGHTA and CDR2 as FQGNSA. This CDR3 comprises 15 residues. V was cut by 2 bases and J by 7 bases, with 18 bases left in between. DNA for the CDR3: TGTGCCAGCAGCTTAAATGGCAGGGGTTTGGGGGAGCAGTACTTC. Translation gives CASSLNGRGLGEQYF.

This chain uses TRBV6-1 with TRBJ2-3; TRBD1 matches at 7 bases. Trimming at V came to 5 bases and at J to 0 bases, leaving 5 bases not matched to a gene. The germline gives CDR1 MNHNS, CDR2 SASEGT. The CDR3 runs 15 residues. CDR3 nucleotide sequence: TGTGCCAGCAGTTCTGGGACAGATAGCACAGATACGCAGTATTTT. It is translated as CASSSGTDSTDTQYF.

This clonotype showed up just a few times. CDR3 amino acids: CASSSDSGLRHTQYF. The CDR3 DNA reads TGTGCCAGCAGTTCTGACAGCGGTCTCAGACATACGCAGTATTTT. This chain uses TRBV12-3 or TRBV12-4 with TRBJ2-3, with D possibly being TRBD1 or TRBD2 (5 bases each). This CDR3 has 15 amino acids. The ends were cut back, 4 bases at V and 7 bases at J, with 18 bases in the middle.

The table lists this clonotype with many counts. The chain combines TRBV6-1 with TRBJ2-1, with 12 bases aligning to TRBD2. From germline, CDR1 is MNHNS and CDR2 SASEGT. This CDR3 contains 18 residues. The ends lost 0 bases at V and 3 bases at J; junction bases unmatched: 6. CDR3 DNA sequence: TGTGCCAGCAGTGAAGCGCCGGGACTAGCGGGCTACTACAATGAGCAGTTCTTC. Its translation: CASSEAPGLAGYYNEQFF.

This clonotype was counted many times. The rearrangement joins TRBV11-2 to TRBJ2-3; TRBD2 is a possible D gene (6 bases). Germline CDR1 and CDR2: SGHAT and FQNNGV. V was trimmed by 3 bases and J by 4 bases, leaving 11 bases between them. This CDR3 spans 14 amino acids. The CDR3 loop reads CASSFTSMPDTQYF. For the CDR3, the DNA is TGTGCCAGCAGCTTTACTAGCATGCCAGATACGCAGTATTTT.

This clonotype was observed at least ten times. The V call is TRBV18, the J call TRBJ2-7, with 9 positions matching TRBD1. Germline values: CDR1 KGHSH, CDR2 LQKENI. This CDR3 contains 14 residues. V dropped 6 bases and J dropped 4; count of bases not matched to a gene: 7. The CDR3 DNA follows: TGTGCCAGCTCCAGGTCGGGACAGGGTTACGAGCAGTACTTC. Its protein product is CASSRSGQGYEQYF.